This TCR beta chain was recovered during a study of T cell responses to AZD1222 COVID-19 vaccine. Findings of the study overall: The span of vaccine-associated CD4 TCRs extended across spike, with dominance at 160-218 and 743-854. Seropositive AZD1222 recipients at baseline numbered only five or six. It should be noted that donors were predominantly white British and more often female, and clonal diversity was possibly underestimated.

The CDR3 length is 16 residues. Germline V gives CDR1 SGHVS, CDR2 FNYEAQ. With 0 bases removed from V and 1 base from J, the gap between germline ends came to 12 bases. Concerning this clone itself: What it recognizes is unknown.

Method: immunoSEQ multiplex PCR; TCRdb's copy keeps in-frame clones and lacks some. Among fewer than 200,000 clones listed, 80% to 95% were seen once. The clonotype comes from an adult in good health. Sequencing used peripheral blood, obtained on day 0 of AZD1222 vaccination. The chain is built from TRBV7-6 and TRBJ1-2; D unclear. The CDR3 sequence is CASSLASGPLNYGYTF. The CDR3 nucleotides read TGTGCCAGCAGCTTAGCGTCAGGCCCCCTTAACTATGGCTACACCTTC.